The 18 T cell receptor beta chains in this list originate from one sample, sequenced in a study of shared clonotypes between healthy human individuals (TCRdb year 2020). Libraries were prepared through the immunoSEQ multiplex PCR assay. In TCRdb, the immuneACCESS table is reduced to in-frame sequences with V and J assigned. These tables do not hold every clone; where another copy was compared, an unresolved V gene accounts for under half, and the others remain unexplained. This sample gives about 530,000 clones in total; almost 97% of them show up just once. 0.06% of the sample is in the top ten clones. The sequenced material came from naive CD4+ T cells sorted from blood. What this sample's cell subset or site label stands for: CD45RA+ positively selected. These receptors all come from a woman under 40 in good health.

The chain recombines TRBV2 with TRBJ1-5, with D unresolved. The germline V gene has CDR1 SNHLY and CDR2 FYNNEI. Trimming took off 8 bases at V and 0 bases at J, with 11 bases between the two ends. CDR3 length equals 14 residues. The CDR3 loop reads CASQKRDSNQPQHF. CDR3 DNA sequence: TGTGCCAGCCAGAAGAGGGATAGCAATCAGCCCCAGCATTTT. The variable domain in full, with the rest retrieved from reference TRBV2 and TRBJ1-5, is EPEVTQTPSHQVTQMGQEVILRCVPISNHLYFYWYRQILGQKVEFLVSFYNNEISEKSEIFDDQFSVERPDGSNFTLKIRSTKLEDSAMYFCASQKRDSNQPQHFGDGTRLSIL.

The chain recombines TRBV5-1 with TRBJ2-1; 8 nucleotides line up with TRBD2. Unmatched junction bases numbered 6, after V lost 6 bases and J lost 7 bases. Germline V gene data show CDR1 as SGHRS and CDR2 as YFSETQ. The CDR3 has 13 amino acids. DNA of the CDR3: TGCGCCAGCACCCCGACGGGAGGGAATGAGCAGTTCTTC. Translation: CASTPTGGNEQFF.

The rearrangement uses TRBV5-1 and TRBJ1-5; D not certain. With 4 bases removed from V and 6 bases from J, the gap between germline ends came to 17 bases. CDR3 length: 15 amino acids. The germline V gene has CDR1 SGHRS and CDR2 YFSETQ. DNA for the CDR3: TGCGCCAGCAGCCCGGATAGATCTCGCGGTCAGCCCCAGCATTTT. Protein: CASSPDRSRGQPQHF.

The chain couples TRBV19 to TRBJ2-7; D perhaps matches TRBD2 (5 bases). The CDR3 is made up of 16 amino acids. Trimming cost V 5 bases and J 2 bases, with 19 bases left between them. In germline, CDR1 is LNHDA, CDR2 SQIVND (reference sequence). CDR3 sequence: CASSPRHGLGAYEQYF. CDR3 bases: TGTGCCAGTAGTCCCCGACACGGTTTGGGAGCCTACGAGCAGTACTTC.

The gene calls are TRBV27 and TRBJ2-7; maybe TRBD1 (5 bases). V was shortened by 3 bases and J by 6 bases, with 18 bases between the two germline ends. Germline V gene lookup returns CDR1 MNHEY and CDR2 SMNVEV (reference sequence). The CDR3 consists of 15 residues. The CDR3 sequence: CASSFGRDYLFEQYF. The CDR3 DNA reads as TGTGCCAGCAGTTTTGGCAGGGATTATTTGTTCGAGCAGTACTTC.

The rearrangement links TRBV6-1 to TRBJ2-5; D remains ambiguous. Germline CDR1 reads MNHNS; CDR2 reads SASEGT. Trimming took 3 bases from V and 3 from J, leaving 17 bases between them. The CDR3 covers 16 residues. CDR3 residues: CASSESGWIGKETQYF. CDR3 bases: TGTGCCAGCAGTGAGTCCGGTTGGATTGGGAAAGAGACCCAGTACTTC.

The rearrangement joins TRBV6-1 to TRBJ1-2; D gene unclear. Trimming stripped 3 bases from V and 4 bases from J, with 9 bases between. The CDR3 runs 13 residues. Germline loops: CDR1 MNHNS, CDR2 SASEGT. The CDR3 bases are TGTGCCAGCAGTGAGGCGGGTTCCTATGGCTACACCTTC. Amino acid sequence: CASSEAGSYGYTF.

The chain joins TRBV6-5 to TRBJ1-1; 7 nucleotides align to TRBD1. V gave up 6 bases and J gave up 0 bases; unmatched junction bases: 4. The germline V gene has CDR1 MNHEY and CDR2 SVGAGI. This CDR3 comprises 14 residues. Here the CDR3 DNA reads TGTGCCAGCAGGGGACAGTCACTGAACACTGAAGCTTTCTTT. It yields the protein CASRGQSLNTEAFF.

This clone appeared once. The gene calls are TRBV27 and TRBJ2-1, with a tentative D call TRBD1 (6 bases). The V and J ends lost 4 bases and 2 bases respectively, with 12 bases between them. CDR3 length: 15 amino acids. Germline V gene data show CDR1 as MNHEY and CDR2 as SMNVEV (reference sequence). The CDR3 bases are TGTGCCAGCAGTTCAAGGACAGCACCCTACAATGAGCAGTTCTTC. Its protein product is CASSSRTAPYNEQFF.

J is TRBJ2-1 and V is TRBV6-6; D gene ambiguous. This CDR3 is built from 13 residues. The V gene's germline CDR1 is MNHNY and CDR2 SVGAGI (reference sequence). V dropped 3 bases and J dropped 6 bases, with 9 bases sitting between them. The chain's CDR3 is CASSYLTGNEQFF. CDR3 nucleotides: TGTGCCAGCAGTTATCTTACGGGCAATGAGCAGTTCTTC.

The chain combines TRBV27 with TRBJ2-1, with 8 nucleotides matching TRBD2. The CDR3 is 13 residues long. V dropped 8 bases and J dropped 1; count of bases not matched to a gene: 1. Germline V gives CDR1 MNHEY, CDR2 SMNVEV (reference sequence). The CDR3 DNA follows: TGTGCCAGCGGGACTAGGTCCTACAATGAGCAGTTCTTC. As protein: CASGTRSYNEQFF.

This clone was seen just once. The chain employs TRBV13 and TRBJ2-7; 8 bases fit TRBD1. Germline V gives CDR1 PRHDT, CDR2 FYEKMQ (reference sequence). V shed 5 bases and J 5 bases; nucleotides not matched to a gene: 5. The CDR3 is made up of 13 amino acids. CDR3 sequence: CASSARGLNEQYF. CDR3 bases: TGTGCCAGCAGCGCCAGGGGGCTGAACGAGCAGTACTTC.

The chain is built from TRBV27 and TRBJ1-1, with a possible D match to TRBD1 (5 bases). The CDR3 is made up of 15 amino acids. V dropped 1 base and J dropped 1 base, with 10 bases sitting between them. Germline assignment: CDR1 MNHEY and CDR2 SMNVEV (reference sequence). Here the CDR3 reads CASSLWGRRNTEAFF. The CDR3 DNA reads TGTGCCAGCAGTTTATGGGGCAGAAGGAACACTGAAGCTTTCTTT.

The count of this clone is one. This chain uses TRBV5-1 with TRBJ2-2, with TRBD1 matching 7 bases. The CDR3 extends over 15 amino acids. The germline V gene has CDR1 SGHRS and CDR2 YFSETQ. V was pared by 2 bases and J by 3 bases, with 4 bases of the junction left unmatched. CDR3 nucleotide sequence: TGCGCCAGCAGCTTCGGACAGGAGCACACCGGGGAGCTGTTTTTT. The encoded protein is CASSFGQEHTGELFF.

The chain couples TRBV4-1 to TRBJ1-2, with 11 bases lining up with TRBD1. From germline, CDR1 is MGHRA and CDR2 YSYEKL. V was pared by 0 bases and J by 8 bases, with 5 bases of the junction left unmatched. The CDR3 sequence is 15 residues long. The CDR3 is CASSQEGTGGVGYTF. The CDR3 DNA is TGCGCCAGCAGCCAAGAGGGGACAGGGGGAGTCGGCTACACCTTC.

The chain employs TRBV9 and TRBJ1-1; weak D call: TRBD1 (5 bases). Looked up from germline, CDR1 is SGDLS and CDR2 is YYNGEE. This CDR3 region has 14 residues. V shed 3 bases and J shed 1 base, with 10 bases lying between them. The CDR3 spells CASSGPGENTEAFF. As DNA, the CDR3 is TGTGCCAGCAGCGGCCCGGGGGAGAACACTGAAGCTTTCTTT.

The J gene is TRBJ2-7, the V gene TRBV23-1, with a weak D call TRBD1 (6 bases). TRBV23-1 belongs to the ORF category, with a function that is uncertain. This CDR3 contains 17 residues. Trimming left V 7 bases short and J 2 bases short, with 24 bases between. This CDR3 is CASTLKGRDKPPYEQYF. The DNA of the CDR3 is TGCGCCAGCACCCTCAAAGGCCGGGACAAACCACCCTACGAGCAGTACTTC.

The rearrangement links TRBV10-3 to TRBJ2-5, with TRBD2 matching 9 bases. The DNA end favors TRBJ2-7, so the J call may be wrong. The length of the CDR3 is 15 residues. Per the germline V gene, CDR1 is ENHRY and CDR2 is SYGVKD. The CDR3: CAISDVAGVRNEQYF. Here the CDR3 DNA reads TGTGCCATCAGTGATGTAGCGGGAGTGAGGAACGAGCAGTACTTC.